This T cell receptor (beta chain) appears in the sequencing data of a study of cytotoxic CD8 clonotypes in ibrutinib-treated CLL. Across the whole study: There were about 10 relapsed/refractory patients and some 15 treatment-naive patients, and under 18 were IGHV unmutated.

Sequenced by immunoSEQ multiplex PCR; TCRdb stores in-frame clones only, minus some. This table has about 150,000 clones, 76% appearing once. The V segment lost 0 bases and the J segment 3 bases; nucleotides outside the gene matches: 1. CDR3 length: 15 amino acids. In germline, CDR1 is MDHEN, CDR2 SYDVKM. This sequence originates from a human donor with chronic lymphocytic leukemia. Sequencing used PBMCs, obtained after 24 months of ibrutinib treatment. This sequence joins TRBV28 and TRBJ1-3, with 8 bases identical to TRBD1. The CDR3, as DNA: TGTGCCAGCAGTTTATGGGACAGGGTTGGAAACACCATATATTTT. It yields the protein CASSLWDRVGNTIYF.